This TCR beta chain emerged from a study of regulatory T cells in long-lasting Graves disease. Specified time point: newly diagnosed GD, antithyroid drugs for less than 3 months. Construction of the TCR library relied on RNA isolated from PBMCs. V trimming: 2 bases; J trimming: 2 bases; junction bases outside the gene matches: 15. The CDR3 length is 19 residues. Libraries of TCR beta came from iRepertoire HTBI primers plus Arm-PCR of CDR3 regions. Each CDR3 protein is one row after TCRdb ran MiXCR on the multiplex PCR reads. The repertoire has about 430,000 distinct CDR3 sequences, over 12% of them found once; the top ten carry over 7.5%. Many counts were recorded for this clonotype. Its antigen remains unknown. Study results and limitations: Persistent Graves' patients had lower TCR diversity than newly diagnosed ones. Persistent disease preferred TRBV28, TRBJ1-2 and TRBJ2-5; new disease, TRBV20-1 and TRBJ2-1.

This sample was shared with a second study, whose subject was T cells in Graves' hyperthyroidism and ophthalmopathy.

The sample here was peripheral blood mononuclear cells (PBMCs), taken at new diagnosis, from a patient treated with antithyroid drugs. This rearrangement joins TRBV12-3 or TRBV12-4 to TRBJ2-3, with TRBD2 matching over 8 bases. The receptor's source is a woman in her forties with Graves disease. CDR3 in amino acids: CASSLNAGRAGDPTDTQYF. The CDR3 DNA is TGTGCCAGCAGTTTAAACGCAGGTCGAGCGGGAGACCCCACAGATACGCAGTATTTT.